This T cell receptor beta chain was identified in a study of early stage breast cancer tumors (TCRdb year 2017). Context from the whole study: Of the approximately 15 invasive breast tumors, 12 to 13 were found to be estrogen receptor-positive, progesterone receptor-positive and HER2-negative. Most of the 12 ER+/PR+/HER2- tumors were invasive ductal carcinomas, while the other four were invasive lobular carcinomas. On average, each sample got around 10-fold read coverage. Across all samples, 2,651,842 templates representing 1 million or so unique clonotypes were detected. The paper as a whole reports these results and caveats: Repertoires from blood and normal breast were more alike than repertoires from blood and tumor, and in about 90% of the 16 patients, comparing each tissue with blood separated tumor from normal. Approximately 2.3-fold higher T cell density and higher clonality were observed in tumors than in adjacent normal breast tissue. Analysis by tumor subtype was prevented by the small cohort size. Enriched TCRB sequences shared across patients were found to be mostly commonly generated sequences that were unlikely to play an important role in the tumor microenvironment. Chain pairing and functional markers such as CD4, CD8 and FOXP3 were missed by bulk genomic DNA sequencing of unsorted cells.

This clone is described as medium-sized (0.01 to 0.1%). Its target antigen remains unknown. No qualities accompany the bases; no much larger clone lies one base away. V sheds 0 bases and J sheds 5 bases, leaving 10 bases between their ends. According to the germline V gene, CDR1 reads MGHRA and CDR2 reads YSYEKL. The cysteine opens and the phenylalanine closes a CDR3 of 14 amino acids. Left in the record is the CDR3 DNA by itself, 42 bases read in frame from the first base. Each sample was amplified as two independent genomic DNA replicates: about 0.47 ug for blood and approximately 1.5 ug for tumor or normal breast. Following the manufacturer's instructions, the ImmunoSeq Intro kit was used to carry out TCRB sequencing on genomic DNA. The multiplex PCR ran for 30 to 40 cycles using proprietary primers and spike-in control sequences for absolute quantification. Single-end 150-bp reads were used to sequence an 87-bp fragment covering the CDR3 and the flanking V and J genes. Each lane of an Illumina MiSeq using version 3.0 chemistry carried seven multiplexed samples, with two replicates per sample. The study's own analysis went as follows. The vendor's proprietary pipeline processed the raw data and merged both replicates into a single result for each sample. Clonotypes were defined as productive rearrangements sharing the V-gene family, CDR3 amino acid sequence and J-gene segment. To compute clonality, the normalized Shannon entropy (Pielou evenness) of TCRB abundances was subtracted from 1. To estimate T cell density, the total number of templates was divided by the number of input cells, which was inferred from the amount of DNA input. Recon with default parameters was used to estimate total repertoire diversity and clonality. Clonotypes with over 0.1% abundance in tumor and at least 32-fold higher abundance in tumor than in normal breast were defined as tumor-enriched. TCRdb stores this immuneACCESS table with in-frame sequences only. Part of the clones is absent; in the studies checked, under half of the shortfall reflects unresolved V genes, and no reason is known for the rest. V and J calls and clone size come straight from that table; D and trimming were deduced from the DNA. For this sample there are 9,000 to 9,500 clones; approximately 70% appear just once. About 7% of the sample goes to the ten largest clones.

About 18-55 mg of tumor tissue was diced and typically yielded more than 3 ug of DNA. The study profiled bulk TCR beta-chain repertoires in matched peripheral blood, tumor and adjacent normal breast tissue taken from about 16 patients with early-stage breast cancer. After resection, tumor tissue identified by eye was cut out and put into prechilled RNAlater. Using a TissueLyser II, 20-50 mg of tumor tissue was diced and homogenized in RLTplus buffer with beta-mercaptoethanol and antifoaming agent. The Qiagen AllPrep DNA/RNA Mini kit was used for genomic DNA extraction. The sequencing input was breast tumor tissue. The sequence links TRBV4-1 to TRBJ2-5; the D gene identity is not certain. This TCR was recovered from a person in their fifties with breast cancer. For the CDR3, the sequence is CASSQEMGGETQYF. The DNA reads TGCGCCAGCAGCCAAGAGATGGGTGGGGAGACCCAGTACTTC.